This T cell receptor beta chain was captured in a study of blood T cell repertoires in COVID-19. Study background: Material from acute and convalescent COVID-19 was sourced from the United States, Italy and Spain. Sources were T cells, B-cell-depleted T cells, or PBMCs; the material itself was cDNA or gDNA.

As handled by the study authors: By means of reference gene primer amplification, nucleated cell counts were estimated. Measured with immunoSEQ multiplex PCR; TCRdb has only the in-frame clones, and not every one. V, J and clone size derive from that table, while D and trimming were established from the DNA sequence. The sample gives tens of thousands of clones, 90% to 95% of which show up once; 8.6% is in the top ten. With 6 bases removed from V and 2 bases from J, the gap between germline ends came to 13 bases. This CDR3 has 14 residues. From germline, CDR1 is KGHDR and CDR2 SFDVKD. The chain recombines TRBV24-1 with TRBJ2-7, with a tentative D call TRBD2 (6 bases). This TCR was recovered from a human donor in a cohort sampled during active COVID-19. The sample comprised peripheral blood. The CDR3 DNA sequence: TGTGCCACCAGTCCGGGACTCAATCCCTACGAGCAGTACTTC. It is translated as CATSPGLNPYEQYF.